The clone carrying this T cell receptor (beta chain) was recorded only once. The CDR3 spans 16 residues. Between the trimmed V and J ends, which lost 2 bases and 3 bases, there was a span of 14 bases. Germline CDR1 reads KGHSH; CDR2 reads LQKENI. The sample comes from a study of identifying expanded T cells in peripheral blood. Only in-frame clones appear in the TCRdb table, and some are missing; sequencing was by immunoSEQ multiplex PCR. The table shows about 85,000 clones, with more than 75% occurring only once. The rearrangement uses TRBV18 and TRBJ2-1; a possible D gene is TRBD2 (5 bases). This TCR came from a person aged 18 to 75 in good health. The material sequenced was blood. CDR3 sequence (DNA): TGTGCCAGCTCACCAAGTTTACTAGTAGACTACAATGAGCAGTTCTTC. Translated: CASSPSLLVDYNEQFF.